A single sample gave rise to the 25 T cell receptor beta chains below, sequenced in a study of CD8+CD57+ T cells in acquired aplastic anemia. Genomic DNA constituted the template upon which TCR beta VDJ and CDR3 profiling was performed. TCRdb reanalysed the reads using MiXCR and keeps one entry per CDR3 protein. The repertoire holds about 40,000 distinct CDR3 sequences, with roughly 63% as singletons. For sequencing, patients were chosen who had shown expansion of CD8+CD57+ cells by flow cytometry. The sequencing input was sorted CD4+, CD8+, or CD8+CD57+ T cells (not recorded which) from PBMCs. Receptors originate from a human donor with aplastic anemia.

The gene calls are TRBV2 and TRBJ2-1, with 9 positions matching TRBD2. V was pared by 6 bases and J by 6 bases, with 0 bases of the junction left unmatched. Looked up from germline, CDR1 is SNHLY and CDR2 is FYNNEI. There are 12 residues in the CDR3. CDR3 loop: CASRTSGNEQFF. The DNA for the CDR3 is TGTGCCAGCAGGACTAGCGGCAATGAGCAGTTCTTC.

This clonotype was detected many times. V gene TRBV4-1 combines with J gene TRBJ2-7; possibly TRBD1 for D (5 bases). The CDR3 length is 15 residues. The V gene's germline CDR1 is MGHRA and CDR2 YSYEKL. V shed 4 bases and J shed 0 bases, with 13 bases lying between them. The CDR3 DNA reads TGCGCCAGCAGCCTTATGTCAGGGTTCTCCTACGAGCAGTACTTC. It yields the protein CASSLMSGFSYEQYF.

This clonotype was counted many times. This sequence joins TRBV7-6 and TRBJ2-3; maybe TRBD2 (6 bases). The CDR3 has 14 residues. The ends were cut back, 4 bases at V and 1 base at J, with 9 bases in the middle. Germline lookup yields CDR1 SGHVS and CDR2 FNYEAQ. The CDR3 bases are TGTGCCAGCAGCTGGTCGGGGGGCACAGATACGCAGTATTTT. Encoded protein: CASSWSGGTDTQYF.

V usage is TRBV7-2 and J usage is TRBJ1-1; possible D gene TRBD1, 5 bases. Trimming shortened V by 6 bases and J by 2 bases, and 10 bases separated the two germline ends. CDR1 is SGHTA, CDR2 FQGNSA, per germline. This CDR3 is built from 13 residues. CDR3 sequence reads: CASSYDSNTEAFF. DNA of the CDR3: TGTGCCAGCAGTTACGACAGCAACACTGAAGCTTTCTTT.

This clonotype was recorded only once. This chain's CDR3 is CASSQDNEQFF. Written as DNA, the CDR3 is TGTGCCAGCAGCCAAGACAATGAGCAGTTCTTC. The V and J genes are TRBV4-2 and TRBJ2-1, with unresolved D. Germline V gene lookup returns CDR1 LGHNA and CDR2 YNFKEQ. CDR3 length: 11 residues. V lost 0 bases, J lost 6 bases, and 0 bases lay in between.

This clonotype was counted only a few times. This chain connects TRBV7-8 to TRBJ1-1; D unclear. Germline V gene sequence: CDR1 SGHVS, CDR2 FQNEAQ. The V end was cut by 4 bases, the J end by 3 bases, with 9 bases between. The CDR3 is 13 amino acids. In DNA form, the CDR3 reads TGTGCCAGCAGCTCCCCGGGTTACACTGAAGCTTTCTTT. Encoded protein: CASSSPGYTEAFF. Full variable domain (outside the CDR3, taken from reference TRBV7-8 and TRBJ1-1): GAGVSQSPRYKVAKRGQDVALRCDPISGHVSLFWYQQALGQGPEFLTYFQNEAQLDKSGLPSDRFFAERPEGSVSTLKIQRTQQEDSAVYLCASSSPGYTEAFFGQGTRLTVV.

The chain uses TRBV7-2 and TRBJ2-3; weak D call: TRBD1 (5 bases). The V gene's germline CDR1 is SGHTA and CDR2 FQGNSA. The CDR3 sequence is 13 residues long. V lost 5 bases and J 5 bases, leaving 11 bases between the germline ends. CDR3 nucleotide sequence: TGTGCCAGCAGCGTACCAGGGCTAGATACGCAGTATTTT. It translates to CASSVPGLDTQYF.

CDR3 loop: CASSLAIAGNTIYF. CDR3 bases: TGTGCCAGCAGCTTAGCAATAGCCGGAAACACCATATATTTT. This chain connects TRBV7-9 to TRBJ1-3; D uncertain. Germline assignment: CDR1 SEHNR and CDR2 FQNEAQ (reference sequence). V lost 0 bases and J 4 bases, leaving 7 bases between the germline ends. The CDR3 consists of 14 residues.

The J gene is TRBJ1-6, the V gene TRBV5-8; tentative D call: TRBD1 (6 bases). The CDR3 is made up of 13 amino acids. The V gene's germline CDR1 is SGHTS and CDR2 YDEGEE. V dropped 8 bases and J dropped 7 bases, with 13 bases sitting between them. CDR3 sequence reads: CASSQGSNSPLHF. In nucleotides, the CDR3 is TGTGCCAGTTCACAGGGCTCGAATTCACCCCTCCACTTT.

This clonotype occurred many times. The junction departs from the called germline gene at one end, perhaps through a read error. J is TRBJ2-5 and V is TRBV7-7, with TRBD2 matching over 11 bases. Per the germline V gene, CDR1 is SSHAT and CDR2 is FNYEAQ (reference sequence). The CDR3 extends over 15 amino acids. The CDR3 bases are TGTGCTAGCAGCCCGATAGCGGGGGGGCAAGAGACCCAGTACTTC. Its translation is CASSPIAGGQETQYF.

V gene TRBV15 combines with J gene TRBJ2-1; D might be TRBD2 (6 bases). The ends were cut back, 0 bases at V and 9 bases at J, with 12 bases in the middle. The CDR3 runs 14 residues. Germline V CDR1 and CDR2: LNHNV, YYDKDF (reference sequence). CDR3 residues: CATSREGTGGEQFF. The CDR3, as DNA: TGTGCCACCAGCAGAGAGGGGACTGGGGGTGAGCAGTTCTTC.

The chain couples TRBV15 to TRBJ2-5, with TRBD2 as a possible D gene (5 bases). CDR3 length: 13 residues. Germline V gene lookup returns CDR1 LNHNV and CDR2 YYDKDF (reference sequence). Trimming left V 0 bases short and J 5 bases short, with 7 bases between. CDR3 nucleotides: TGTGCCACCAGCAGAGATCGGGATGAGACCCAGTACTTC. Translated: CATSRDRDETQYF.

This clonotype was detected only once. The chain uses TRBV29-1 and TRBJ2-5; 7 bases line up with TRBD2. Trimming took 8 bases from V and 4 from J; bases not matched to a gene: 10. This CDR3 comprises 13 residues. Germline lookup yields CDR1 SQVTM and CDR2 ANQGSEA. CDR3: CSLGSGEGETQYF. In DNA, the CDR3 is TGCAGCTTAGGGTCCGGGGAGGGAGAGACCCAGTACTTC.

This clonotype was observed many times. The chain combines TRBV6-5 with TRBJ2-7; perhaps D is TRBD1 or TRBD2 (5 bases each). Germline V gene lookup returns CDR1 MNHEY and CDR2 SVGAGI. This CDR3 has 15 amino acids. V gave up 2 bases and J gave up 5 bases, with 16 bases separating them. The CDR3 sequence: CASSYGLGVGDEQYF. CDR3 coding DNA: TGTGCCAGCAGTTACGGATTGGGGGTGGGCGACGAGCAGTACTTC.

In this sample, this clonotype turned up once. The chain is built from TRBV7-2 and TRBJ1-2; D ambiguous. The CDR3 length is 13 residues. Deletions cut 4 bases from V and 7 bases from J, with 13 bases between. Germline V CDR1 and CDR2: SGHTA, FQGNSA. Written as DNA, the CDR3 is TGTGCCAGCAGCTCCAACTTGCGCACTGGCTACACCTTC. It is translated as CASSSNLRTGYTF.

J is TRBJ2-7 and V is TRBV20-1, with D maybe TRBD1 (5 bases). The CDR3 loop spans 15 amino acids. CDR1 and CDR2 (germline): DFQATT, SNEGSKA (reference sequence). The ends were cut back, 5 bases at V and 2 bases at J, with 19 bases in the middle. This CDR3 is CSAHSPSTAPYEQYV. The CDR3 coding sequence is TGCAGTGCTCACTCCCCGTCGACAGCCCCCTACGAGCAGTACGTC.

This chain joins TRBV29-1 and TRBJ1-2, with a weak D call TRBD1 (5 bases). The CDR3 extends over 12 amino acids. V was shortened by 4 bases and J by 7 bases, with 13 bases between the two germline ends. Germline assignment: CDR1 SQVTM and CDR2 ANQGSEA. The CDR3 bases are TGCAGCGTTGCCCCGGCAGGGCCTGGCTACACCTTC. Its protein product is CSVAPAGPGYTF.

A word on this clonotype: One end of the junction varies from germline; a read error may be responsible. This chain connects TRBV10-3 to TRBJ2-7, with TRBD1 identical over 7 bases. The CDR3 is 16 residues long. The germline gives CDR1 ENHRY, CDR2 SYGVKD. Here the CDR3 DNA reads TGTGCCAGCAGTGACTCGGGACAGCAGAGCCCCTACGAGCAGTACTTC. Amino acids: CASSDSGQQSPYEQYF.

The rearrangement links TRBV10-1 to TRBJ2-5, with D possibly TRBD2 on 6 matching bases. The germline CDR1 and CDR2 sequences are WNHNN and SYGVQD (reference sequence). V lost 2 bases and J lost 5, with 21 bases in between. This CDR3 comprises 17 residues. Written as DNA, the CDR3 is TGCGCCAGCAGTGAGATCACGTTGGGACTCCACTGGGAGACCCAGTACTTC. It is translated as CASSEITLGLHWETQYF.

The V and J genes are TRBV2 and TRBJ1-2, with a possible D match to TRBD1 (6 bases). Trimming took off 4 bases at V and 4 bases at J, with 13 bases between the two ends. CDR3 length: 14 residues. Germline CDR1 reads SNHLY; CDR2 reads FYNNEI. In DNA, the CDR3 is TGTGCCAGCAGTGTACAGGGCCTCTCCTATGGCTACACCTTC. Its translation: CASSVQGLSYGYTF.

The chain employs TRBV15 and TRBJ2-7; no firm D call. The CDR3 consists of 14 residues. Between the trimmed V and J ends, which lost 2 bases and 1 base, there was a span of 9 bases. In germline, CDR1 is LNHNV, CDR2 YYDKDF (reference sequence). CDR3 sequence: CATSRLPYSYEQYF. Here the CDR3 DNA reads TGTGCCACCAGCAGACTGCCGTATTCCTACGAGCAGTACTTC.

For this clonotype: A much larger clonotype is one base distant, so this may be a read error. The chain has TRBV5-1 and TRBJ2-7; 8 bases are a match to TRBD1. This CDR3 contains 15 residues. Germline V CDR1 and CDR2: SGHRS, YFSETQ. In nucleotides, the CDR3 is TGCGCCCGCAGCTTGGAGGCCAGGGGGCCAATCGAGCAGTACTTC. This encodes CARSLEARGPIEQYF.

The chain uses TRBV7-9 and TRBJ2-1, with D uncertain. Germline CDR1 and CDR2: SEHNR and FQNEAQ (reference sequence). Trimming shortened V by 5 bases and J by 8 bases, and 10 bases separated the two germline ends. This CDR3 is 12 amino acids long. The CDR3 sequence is CASSPTSHEQFF. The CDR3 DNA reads TGTGCCAGCAGCCCTACGAGTCATGAGCAGTTCTTC.

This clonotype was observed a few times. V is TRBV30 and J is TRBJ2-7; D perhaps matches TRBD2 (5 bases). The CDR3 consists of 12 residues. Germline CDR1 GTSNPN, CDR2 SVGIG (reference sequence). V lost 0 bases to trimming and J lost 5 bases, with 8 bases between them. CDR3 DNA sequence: TGTGCCTGGAGTGTATCCGGGGACGAGCAGTACTTC. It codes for CAWSVSGDEQYF.

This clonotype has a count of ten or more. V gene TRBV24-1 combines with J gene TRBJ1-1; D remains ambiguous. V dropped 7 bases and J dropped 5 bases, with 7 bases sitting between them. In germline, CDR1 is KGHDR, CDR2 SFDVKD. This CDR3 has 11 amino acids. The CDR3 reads CATRSKTEAFF. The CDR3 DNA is TGTGCCACCAGAAGCAAGACTGAAGCTTTCTTT.